The rows below give T cell receptor beta chains drawn from one sample of a study of PD-1 blockade in mismatch repair-deficient tumors. Their antigens are not known. The assay was immunoSEQ multiplex PCR, and TCRdb's table has in-frame clones only and misses some. This table holds roughly 9,000 clones, roughly nine tenths found once. This specimen was cells cultured in vitro, taken from a patient treated with pembrolizumab. These TCRs come from an adult with mismatch repair-deficient cancer. CDR3s include the opening cysteine and the closing phenylalanine or tryptophan. A D gene is named only where the DNA matches it firmly. Clone size appears in some rows only: once, few, many, or a class for an expanded clone.

TRBV28	TRBD1	TRBJ2-1	.	CASSAGQAFWNEQFF	TGTGCCAGCAGTGCTGGACAGGCTTTTTGGAATGAGCAGTTCTTC
TRBV7-2	TRBD1	TRBJ1-5	once	CASSLRQGGNQPQHF	TGTGCCAGCAGCCTCAGACAGGGGGGAAATCAGCCCCAGCATTTT
TRBV7-9	TRBD1	TRBJ1-5	once	CASSMGQGNQPQHF	TGTGCCAGCAGCATGGGACAGGGAAATCAGCCCCAGCATTTT
TRBV9	TRBD2	TRBJ2-3	.	CASSAGGGPDTQYF	TGTGCCAGCAGTGCGGGGGGGGGCCCAGATACGCAGTATTTT
TRBV2	TRBD2	TRBJ2-1	.	CASRRTPTSGSREQFF	TGTGCCAGCAGGCGAACCCCGACTAGCGGGAGTCGGGAGCAGTTCTTC
TRBV5-1	.	TRBJ1-2	.	CASSLESNNYGYTF	TGCGCCAGCAGCTTGGAAAGTAATAACTATGGCTACACCTTC
TRBV4-2	.	TRBJ1-5	.	CASSQGGVGDQPQHF	TGTGCCAGCAGCCAAGGGGGTGTGGGCGATCAGCCCCAGCATTTT
TRBV19	.	TRBJ1-1	once	CASSWDGNTEAFF	TGTGCCAGTAGCTGGGACGGGAACACTGAAGCTTTCTTT
TRBV9	TRBD2	TRBJ2-7	.	CASSVGTSGKYEQYF	TGTGCCAGCAGCGTTGGAACTAGCGGGAAATACGAGCAGTACTTC
TRBV1	.	TRBJ2-4	.	CTSLDRAGNIQYF	TGCACCAGTTTGGACAGGGCTGGGAACATTCAGTACTTC
TRBV6-1	TRBD1	TRBJ2-1	.	CASSTQMTGNEQFF	TGTGCCAGCAGTACACAGATGACAGGGAATGAGCAGTTCTTC
TRBV19	TRBD2	TRBJ2-7	.	CASSITSGIYEQYF	TGTGCCAGTAGTATAACTAGCGGGATCTACGAGCAGTACTTC
TRBV7-9	TRBD1	TRBJ2-7	.	CASSLIGQGWRDEQYF	TGTGCCAGCAGCTTAATCGGACAGGGGTGGCGGGACGAGCAGTACTTC
TRBV29-1	TRBD1	TRBJ1-1	.	CSVEWDRGIHAEAFF	TGCAGCGTTGAATGGGACAGGGGAATTCATGCCGAAGCTTTCTTT
TRBV7-2	TRBD1	TRBJ1-2	once	CASMGGQGEHYGYTF	TGTGCCAGTATGGGGGGACAGGGGGAACACTATGGCTACACCTTC
TRBV28	.	TRBJ1-4	.	CASQTGSEKLFF	TGTGCCAGCCAAACAGGGAGCGAAAAACTGTTTTTT
TRBV11-3	.	TRBJ2-5	.	CASSSSPWDVAGAETQYF	TGTGCCAGCAGCTCATCCCCTTGGGACGTGGCGGGCGCAGAGACCCAGTACTTC
TRBV19	TRBD1	TRBJ2-7	.	CASSIWTGGEWAYEQYF	TGTGCCAGTAGTATTTGGACAGGGGGCGAATGGGCCTACGAGCAGTACTTC
TRBV7-9	.	TRBJ1-6	.	CASSENRGRDSPLHF	TGTGCCAGCAGTGAGAATCGGGGCCGTGATTCACCCCTCCACTTT
TRBV20-1	.	TRBJ2-5	.	CSATEETQYF	TGCAGTGCAACAGAGGAGACCCAGTACTTC
TRBV28	TRBD1	TRBJ2-3	.	CASSPTPRDREGNTQYF	TGTGCCAGCAGTCCAACACCCCGGGACAGGGAGGGGAATACGCAGTATTTT
TRBV2	.	TRBJ1-4	.	CASSAGLNEKLFF	TGTGCCAGCAGTGCAGGTCTTAATGAAAAACTGTTTTTT
TRBV5-1	.	TRBJ1-4	.	CASSVTGPFNEKLFF	TGCGCCAGCAGCGTTACCGGGCCCTTTAATGAAAAACTGTTTTTT
TRBV5-1	.	TRBJ2-2	few	CASSFTTGSNTGELFF	TGCGCCAGCAGCTTCACGACAGGCTCGAACACCGGGGAGCTGTTTTTT
TRBV15	.	TRBJ2-7	.	CATTPGNSYEQYF	TGTGCCACCACCCCTGGGAACTCCTACGAGCAGTACTTC
TRBV9	.	TRBJ2-3	.	CASSERNWNTQYF	TGTGCCAGCAGCGAGAGGAACTGGAATACGCAGTATTTT